This entry concerns a single TCR beta chain. Its antigen is unidentified. The record originates from a study of T cell repertoires in aging, cancer and after chemotherapy. Study results and caveats: In healthy donors, age-related TCR diversity loss mainly reflected lost richness. Compared with age-matched healthy donors, untreated hematological or solid cancer patients showed higher blood TCR clonality.

TCR beta rearrangements were amplified from peripheral blood genomic DNA. Rearranged V-D-J TRB sequences were amplified with a mixed TRB-A/B primer pool. TCRdb reprocessed the multiplex PCR reads with MiXCR, giving one entry per CDR3 protein. The data show a few thousand distinct CDR3 sequences, 25% to 30% seen once. Material: blood. This TCR was sampled from a human donor with a solid tumor.

The CDR3 sequence is CASSVFGGGNTIYF. The CDR3 DNA reads as TGTGCCAGCAGCGTATTTGGGGGCGGAAACACCATATATTTT. V gene TRBV9 combines with J gene TRBJ1-3; tentative D call: TRBD1 (6 bases). Trimming pared 1 base from V and 4 bases from J, leaving 9 bases between. CDR1 and CDR2 from the germline V gene are SGDLS and YYNGEE. The CDR3 loop spans 14 amino acids.